These 19 T cell receptor beta chains were sequenced from one sample in a study of T cell repertoires in cytomegalovirus infection. MiXCR was run by TCRdb on the reads, yielding one entry per CDR3 protein. The sample carries roughly 990,000 distinct CDR3 sequences, around 30% recorded once. No cognate antigen is known for these TCRs. Sequencing used cultured CD8+ T cells from PBMCs, obtained from culture after CMV antigen stimulation. The receptors shown here come from a human donor in good health (CMV status not recorded). Some clones in this sample may be carry-over from other donors' samples.

This clonotype showed up just a few times. The rearrangement links TRBV7-9 to TRBJ1-5, with D possibly TRBD1 on 6 matching bases. The CDR3 is made up of 14 amino acids. V was trimmed by 7 bases and J by 3 bases, leaving 13 bases between them. Germline lookup yields CDR1 SEHNR and CDR2 FQNEAQ (reference sequence). In DNA form, the CDR3 reads TGTGCCAGCACCCCGGCAGGGGACAATCAGCCCCAGCATTTT. Translated, it gives CASTPAGDNQPQHF.

Details on this clonotype: A read error may explain this, as a much larger clone is one base away. This chain joins TRBV7-2 and TRBJ2-3, with 10 bases lining up with TRBD2. Germline CDR1 reads SGHTA; CDR2 reads FQGNSA. CDR3 length: 16 residues. CDR3 in DNA: TGTGCCAGCGGCTTATTCCTAGCGGGGGGCACAGATACGCAGTATTTT. This codes for CASGLFLAGGTDTQYF.

The chain has TRBV6-2 or TRBV6-3 and TRBJ1-6, with 7 bases identical to TRBD1. V lost 0 bases, J lost 8 bases, and 4 bases stayed unmatched. Germline CDR1 is MNHEY and CDR2 is SVGEGT. The CDR3 consists of 15 residues. CDR3 sequence reads: CASSYSSRGDSPLHF. CDR3 nucleotides: TGTGCCAGCAGTTACTCTTCCAGGGGGGATTCACCCCTCCACTTT.

This clonotype was seen repeatedly, ten times or more. The chain has TRBV4-1 and TRBJ2-1; 7 positions match TRBD2. J gave up 9 bases and V 7 bases, and 21 bases lay outside the gene matches. Per germline, CDR1 MGHRA and CDR2 YSYEKL. This CDR3 is built from 17 residues. Here the CDR3 reads CASNMPTGGSPGGEQFF. For the CDR3, the DNA is TGCGCCAGCAACATGCCGACGGGGGGATCACCAGGTGGTGAGCAGTTCTTC.

This clonotype appeared a few times. The chain joins TRBV5-6 to TRBJ1-5; D is ambiguous. V was trimmed by 0 bases and J by 7 bases, leaving 8 bases between them. Germline V lookup: CDR1 SGHDT, CDR2 YYEEEE. This CDR3 comprises 13 residues. The CDR3 coding sequence is TGTGCCAGCAGCTTGGGGCAGTCCCAGCCCCAGCATTTT. It specifies CASSLGQSQPQHF.

The chain recombines TRBV6-1 with TRBJ1-5; D gene uncertain. V lost 7 bases, J lost 1 base, and 8 bases lay in between. Germline assignment: CDR1 MNHNS and CDR2 SASEGT. The CDR3 runs to 13 residues. CDR3 nucleotides: TGTGCCAGCACCCACCTCAGCAATCAGCCCCAGCATTTT. The encoded protein is CASTHLSNQPQHF.

The genes are TRBV11-2 and TRBJ2-7; TRBD2 matches 8 bases. J gave up 3 bases and V 2 bases, and 9 bases lay outside the gene matches. From germline, CDR1 is SGHAT and CDR2 FQNNGV. The CDR3 is 16 residues long. CDR3 bases: TGTGCCAGCAGCTTAAGGGTCGGGGGGGGGAGCTACGAGCAGTACTTC. Translating it yields CASSLRVGGGSYEQYF.

This rearrangement joins TRBV13 to TRBJ2-2; 11 nucleotides match TRBD1. The CDR3 contains 15 residues. The junction had 4 bases not matched to a gene; V was cut back by 3 bases and J by 7 bases. Germline CDR1 and CDR2: PRHDT and FYEKMQ (reference sequence). CDR3 protein: CASSFGQGAIGELFF. CDR3 coding DNA: TGTGCCAGCAGCTTCGGACAGGGGGCAATCGGGGAGCTGTTTTTT.

The chain joins TRBV9 to TRBJ2-3; D unresolved. Germline assignment: CDR1 SGDLS and CDR2 YYNGEE. CDR3 length equals 15 residues. V lost 0 bases and J 0 bases, leaving 8 bases between the germline ends. In nucleotides, the CDR3 is TGTGCCAGCAGCGTAGGAGCCGGGAGCACAGATACGCAGTATTTT. Residues: CASSVGAGSTDTQYF.

This chain uses TRBV14 with TRBJ1-1, with D perhaps matching TRBD1 (6 bases). V lost 1 base and J 0 bases, leaving 9 bases between the germline ends. The germline gives CDR1 SGHDN, CDR2 FVKESK. The CDR3 is made up of 15 amino acids. The CDR3 nucleotides read TGTGCCAGCAGCCAAGGGGCAGGGGTGAACACTGAAGCTTTCTTT. Residues: CASSQGAGVNTEAFF.

The gene calls are TRBV10-2 and TRBJ2-7; TRBD1 is a possible D gene (6 bases). V was cut by 7 bases and J by 4 bases, with 8 bases left in between. This CDR3 region has 11 residues. Germline-derived CDR1 and CDR2 are WSHSY and SAAADI. In DNA form, the CDR3 reads TGCGCCAGCAAGGACAGTTACGAGCAGTACGTC. This translates into CASKDSYEQYV.

The chain employs TRBV6-1 and TRBJ2-3; 10 nucleotides agree with TRBD2. The CDR3 spans 13 residues. V lost 11 bases and J lost 4; bases outside the gene matches: 6. Per germline, CDR1 MNHNS and CDR2 SASEGT. CDR3 amino acids: CALTSGLSDTQYF. CDR3 nucleotides: TGTGCCCTGACTAGCGGGCTTTCAGATACGCAGTATTTT.

This rearrangement joins TRBV4-1 to TRBJ1-1; weak D call: TRBD1 (6 bases). Germline CDR1 reads MGHRA; CDR2 reads YSYEKL. There are 11 residues in the CDR3. The V gene lost 4 bases and the J gene lost 11 bases, with 11 bases spanning the gap. The CDR3 region is CASSPGQYAFF. The CDR3 DNA is TGCGCCAGCAGCCCTGGACAGTACGCTTTCTTT.

The rearrangement links TRBV7-9 to TRBJ2-5, with a tentative D call TRBD1 (5 bases). This CDR3 spans 16 amino acids. V lost 4 bases and J lost 5, with 20 bases in between. Germline-derived CDR1 and CDR2 are SEHNR and FQNEAQ (reference sequence). The CDR3 is CASSSLDRKPPETQYF. CDR3 sequence (DNA): TGTGCCAGCAGCTCCTTAGACAGAAAACCCCCCGAGACCCAGTACTTC.

J is TRBJ2-7 and V is TRBV6-2 or TRBV6-3; 8 bases align to TRBD2. Germline V CDR1 and CDR2: MNHEY, SVGEGT. The CDR3 totals 15 residues. The V and J ends lost 6 bases and 0 bases, in that order; junction bases with no gene match: 7. The CDR3 sequence: CASRVAGLPSYEQYV. CDR3 in DNA: TGTGCCAGCAGGGTAGCGGGGTTACCCTCCTACGAGCAGTACGTC.

This clonotype occurred a few times. The chain carries TRBV4-1 and TRBJ2-2, with TRBD2 identical over 9 bases. Germline V gene lookup returns CDR1 MGHRA and CDR2 YSYEKL. V dropped 0 bases and J dropped 7; count of bases not matched to a gene: 12. The CDR3 length is 18 residues. The CDR3 loop is CASSQDCCGGGVVGELFF. The CDR3, as DNA: TGCGCCAGCAGCCAAGACTGTTGCGGCGGGGGGGTGGTCGGGGAGCTGTTTTTT.

This clonotype was observed a handful of times. CDR3 protein: CSARPRGTNTGELFF. In DNA form, the CDR3 reads TGCAGCGCCCGCCCTCGAGGGACGAACACCGGGGAGCTGTTTTTT. This chain connects TRBV29-1 to TRBJ2-2; D may be TRBD2 (5 bases). The CDR3 sequence is 15 residues long. V was clipped by 7 bases and J by 0 bases, with 15 bases between them. Germline V lookup: CDR1 SQVTM, CDR2 ANQGSEA.

Points on this clonotype: The junction does not match germline at one end; this may be a read error. The chain has TRBV4-1 and TRBJ2-1; TRBD2 is a possible D gene (5 bases). Germline CDR1 MGHRA, CDR2 YSYEKL. The CDR3 has 17 amino acids. The CDR3: CASSQYENKRFYNEQFF. The CDR3 coding sequence is TGTGCCAGCAGCCAATACGAGAACAAGCGGTTCTACAATGAGCAGTTCTTC.

The V call is TRBV7-8, the J call TRBJ2-7; a possible D gene is TRBD1 (6 bases). The CDR3 totals 14 residues. V lost 3 bases and J lost 3, with 12 bases in between. Germline loops: CDR1 SGHVS, CDR2 FQNEAQ. This chain's CDR3 is CASSFRTANYEQYF. The CDR3, as DNA: TGTGCCAGCAGCTTTCGGACAGCGAACTACGAGCAGTACTTC.